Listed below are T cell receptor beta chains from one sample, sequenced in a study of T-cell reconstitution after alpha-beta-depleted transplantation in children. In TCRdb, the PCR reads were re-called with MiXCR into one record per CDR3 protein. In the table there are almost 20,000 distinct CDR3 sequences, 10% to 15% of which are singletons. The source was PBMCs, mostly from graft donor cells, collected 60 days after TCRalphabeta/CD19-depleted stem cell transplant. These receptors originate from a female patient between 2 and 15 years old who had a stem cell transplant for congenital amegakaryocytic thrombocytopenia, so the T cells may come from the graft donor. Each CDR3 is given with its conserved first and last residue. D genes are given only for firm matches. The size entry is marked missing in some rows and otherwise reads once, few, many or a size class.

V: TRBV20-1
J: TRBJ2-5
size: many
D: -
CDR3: CSARDPVGGPLETQYF
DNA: TGCAGTGCTAGAGATCCAGTGGGGGGGCCACTAGAGACCCAGTACTTC

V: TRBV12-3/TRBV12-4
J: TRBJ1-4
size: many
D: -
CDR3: CASSRSGEGNEKLFF
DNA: TGTGCCAGCAGTCGCTCAGGGGAGGGTAATGAAAAACTGTTTTTT

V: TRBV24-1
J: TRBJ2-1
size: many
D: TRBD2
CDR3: CATSDLAGGKYNEQFF
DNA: TGTGCCACCAGTGATTTAGCGGGAGGGAAGTACAATGAGCAGTTCTTC

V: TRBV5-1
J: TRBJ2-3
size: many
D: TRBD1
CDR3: CASSLQGRGDTQYF
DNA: TGCGCCAGCAGCTTACAGGGGAGAGGAGATACGCAGTATTTT

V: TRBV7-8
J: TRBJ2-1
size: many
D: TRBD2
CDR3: CASSRGLAGNEQFF
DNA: TGTGCCAGCAGCCGAGGACTAGCGGGCAATGAGCAGTTCTTC

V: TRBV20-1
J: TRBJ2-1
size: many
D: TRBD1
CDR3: CSAGQGADYNEQFF
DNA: TGCAGTGCGGGACAGGGGGCTGATTACAATGAGCAGTTCTTC

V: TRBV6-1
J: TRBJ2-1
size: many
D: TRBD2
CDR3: CASSDILAGSGEQFF
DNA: TGTGCCAGCAGTGATATTCTAGCGGGATCAGGCGAGCAGTTCTTC

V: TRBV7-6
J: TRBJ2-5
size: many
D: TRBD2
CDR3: CASSFPGLAGELETQYF
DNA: TGTGCCAGCAGCTTTCCCGGACTAGCGGGAGAGTTAGAGACCCAGTACTTC

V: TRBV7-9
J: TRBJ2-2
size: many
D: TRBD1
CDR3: CASSDRAWTGELFF
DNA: TGTGCCAGCAGCGACAGGGCGTGGACCGGGGAGCTGTTTTTT

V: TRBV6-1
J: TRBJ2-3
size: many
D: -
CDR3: CASKRLADTQYF
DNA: TGTGCCAGCAAAAGACTCGCAGATACGCAGTATTTT

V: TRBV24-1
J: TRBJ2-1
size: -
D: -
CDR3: CATRNSYNEQFF
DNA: TGTGCCACCAGAAACTCCTACAATGAGCAGTTCTTC

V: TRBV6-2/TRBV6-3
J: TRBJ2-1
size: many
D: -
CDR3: CASTLGPYNEQFF
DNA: TGTGCCAGCACTTTAGGGCCGTACAATGAGCAGTTCTTC

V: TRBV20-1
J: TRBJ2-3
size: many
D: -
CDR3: CSALRESGSTDTQYF
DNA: TGCAGTGCTCTAAGAGAGAGCGGGAGCACAGATACGCAGTATTTT

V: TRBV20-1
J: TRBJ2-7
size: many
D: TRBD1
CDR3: CSAPTGGKEQYF
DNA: TGCAGTGCCCCAACAGGGGGTAAGGAGCAGTACTTC

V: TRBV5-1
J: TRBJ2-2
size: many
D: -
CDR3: CASRQSRVTGELFF
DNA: TGCGCCAGCCGACAGTCCCGCGTCACCGGGGAGCTGTTTTTT

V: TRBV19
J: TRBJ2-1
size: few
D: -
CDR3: CASSRGLSDEQFF
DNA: TGTGCCAGTAGTAGGGGACTTAGCGATGAGCAGTTCTTC

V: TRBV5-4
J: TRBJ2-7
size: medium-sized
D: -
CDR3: CASSLLGTEQYF
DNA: TGTGCCAGCAGCTTGTTGGGGACCGAGCAGTACTTC

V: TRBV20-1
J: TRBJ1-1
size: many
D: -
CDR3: CASLGGTEAFF
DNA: TGCGCATCGCTAGGGGGAACTGAAGCTTTCTTT

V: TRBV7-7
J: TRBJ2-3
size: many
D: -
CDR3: CASSLGAPSTDTQYF
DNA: TGTGCCAGCAGCTTAGGGGCCCCCAGCACAGATACGCAGTATTTT

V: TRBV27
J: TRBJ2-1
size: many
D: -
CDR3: CASSLGGAAYNEQFF
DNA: TGTGCCAGCAGTTTAGGGGGAGCGGCCTACAATGAGCAGTTCTTC

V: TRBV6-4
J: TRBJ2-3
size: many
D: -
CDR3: CASSDGSTDTQYF
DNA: TGTGCCAGCAGTGACGGGAGCACAGATACGCAGTATTTT

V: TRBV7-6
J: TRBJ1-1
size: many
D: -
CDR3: CASSLVKETGTTEAFF
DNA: TGTGCCAGCAGCTTAGTGAAGGAGACAGGCACCACTGAAGCTTTCTTT

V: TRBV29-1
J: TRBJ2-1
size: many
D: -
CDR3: CSVGAGALNEQFF
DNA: TGCAGCGTTGGGGCAGGGGCGTTGAATGAGCAGTTCTTC

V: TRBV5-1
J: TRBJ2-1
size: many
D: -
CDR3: CASSLTKYDEQFF
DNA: TGCGCCAGCAGCTTGACAAAATACGATGAGCAGTTCTTC

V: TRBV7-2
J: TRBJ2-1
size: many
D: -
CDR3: CASSLDEPEQFF
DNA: TGTGCCAGCAGCTTAGACGAGCCTGAGCAGTTCTTC

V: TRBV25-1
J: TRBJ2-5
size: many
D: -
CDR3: CASSLVLGGLMVETQYF
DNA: TGTGCCAGCAGTCTAGTTCTCGGGGGGCTTATGGTGGAGACCCAGTACTTC

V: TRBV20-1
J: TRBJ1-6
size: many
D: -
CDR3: CSANRDTYNSPLHF
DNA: TGCAGTGCTAACCGGGACACATATAATTCACCCCTCCACTTT

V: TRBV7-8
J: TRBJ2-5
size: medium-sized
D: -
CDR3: CASSLSAGSWETQYF
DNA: TGTGCCAGCAGCTTATCGGCCGGGTCCTGGGAGACCCAGTACTTC